One sample yielded the 17 T cell receptor beta chains listed below, sequenced in a study of shared clonotypes between healthy human individuals. Assay used: immunoSEQ multiplex PCR; TCRdb lists only in-frame clones, some missing. This table holds roughly 700,000 clones, around 72% found once. The specimen was memory CD4+ T cells sorted from blood. The sample's subset: CD45RA-negative fraction. The receptors stem from a woman aged 25-40 years in good health.

V and J are TRBV19 and TRBJ2-5; TRBD2 is a possible D gene (5 bases). Germline V gene lookup returns CDR1 LNHDA and CDR2 SQIVND (reference sequence). The V end lost 5 bases, the J end lost 3 bases, and 13 bases lay between the germline ends. The CDR3 runs 14 residues. The CDR3 region is CASSDYGGEETQYF. CDR3 in DNA: TGTGCCAGTAGTGACTATGGAGGAGAAGAGACCCAGTACTTC.

The rearrangement joins TRBV28 to TRBJ2-7; 9 bases are a match to TRBD1. The CDR3 has 14 amino acids. The germline CDR1 and CDR2 sequences are MDHEN and SYDVKM. V dropped 4 bases and J dropped 7; count of bases not matched to a gene: 8. The DNA of the CDR3 is TGTGCCAGCAGTTCACTCACAGGGGGCAGGGAGCAGTACTTC. It yields the protein CASSSLTGGREQYF.

V gene TRBV9 combines with J gene TRBJ2-6; D is ambiguous. CDR1 and CDR2 (germline): SGDLS, YYNGEE. Trimming shortened V by 3 bases and J by 4 bases, and 2 bases separated the two germline ends. There are 12 residues in the CDR3. The CDR3 DNA follows: TGTGCCAGCAGCGCCGGGGCCAACGTCCTGACTTTC. Residues: CASSAGANVLTF.

Details on this clone: Additional DNA sequences in this sample encode the identical CDR3. The V call is TRBV10-3, the J call TRBJ2-3; D is unclear. V shed 0 bases and J shed 1 base, with 5 bases lying between them. The CDR3 is made up of 14 amino acids. Germline V gene lookup returns CDR1 ENHRY and CDR2 SYGVKD. CDR3 amino acids: CAISESVGTDTQYF. The CDR3 coding sequence is TGTGCCATCAGTGAGTCTGTGGGCACAGATACGCAGTATTTT.

The chain combines TRBV4-1 with TRBJ2-4; 14 bases are a match to TRBD2. From germline, CDR1 is MGHRA and CDR2 YSYEKL. The CDR3 totals 16 residues. V shed 2 bases, J shed 6 bases, and the junction held 3 bases outside the gene matches. The CDR3 coding sequence is TGCGCCAGCAGCCAACCGACTAGCGGGAGGGGAAACATTCAGTACTTC. As protein: CASSQPTSGRGNIQYF.

This clone was observed a handful of times. The V and J genes are TRBV7-9 and TRBJ2-1, with 7 bases that match TRBD2. The CDR3 has 14 residues. V gave up 9 bases and J gave up 9 bases; unmatched junction bases: 14. Germline-derived CDR1 and CDR2 are SEHNR and FQNEAQ (reference sequence). CDR3 in amino acids: CASYGSGIKGEQFF. The CDR3, as DNA: TGTGCCAGTTACGGGAGCGGGATTAAGGGTGAGCAGTTCTTC.

The chain uses TRBV7-3 and TRBJ2-5, with TRBD2 matching 12 bases. CDR1 and CDR2 (germline): SGHTA, FQGTGA. V shed 2 bases and J 0 bases; nucleotides not matched to a gene: 1. The CDR3 runs to 16 residues. The CDR3 DNA reads TGTGCCAGCAGCTTAGGGACTAGCGGGTACCAAGAGACCCAGTACTTC. Its protein is CASSLGTSGYQETQYF. The variable domain in full, with the rest retrieved from reference TRBV7-3 and TRBJ2-5, is GAGVSQTPSNKVTEKGKYVELRCDPISGHTALYWYRQSLGQGPEFLIYFQGTGAADDSGLPNDRFFAVRPEGSVSTLKIQRTERGDSAVYLCASSLGTSGYQETQYFGPGTRLLVL.

The rearrangement joins TRBV27 to TRBJ2-2; 9 bases map to TRBD1. With V trimmed by 5 bases and J by 3 bases, 10 bases remained unmatched. There are 17 residues in the CDR3. From germline, CDR1 is MNHEY and CDR2 SMNVEV (reference sequence). CDR3 sequence (DNA): TGTGCCAGCAGTGTTCGGGGACAGGGTTTTGACACCGGGGAGCTGTTTTTT. Its translation: CASSVRGQGFDTGELFF.

The chain carries TRBV25-1 and TRBJ2-7, with 7 nucleotides matching TRBD1. The length of the CDR3 is 15 residues. J gave up 4 bases and V 1 base, and 7 bases lay outside the gene matches. Germline CDR1 is MGHDK and CDR2 is SYGVNS. The CDR3 DNA follows: TGTGCCAGCAGTGAATCGAGAGGGGGCCAATACGAGCAGTACTTC. Amino acid sequence: CASSESRGGQYEQYF.

This rearrangement joins TRBV5-1 to TRBJ2-1, with a tentative D call TRBD2 (6 bases). The CDR3 spans 14 residues. The V end lost 2 bases, the J end lost 9 bases, and 15 bases lay between the germline ends. Looked up from germline, CDR1 is SGHRS and CDR2 is YFSETQ. DNA for the CDR3: TGCGCCAGCAGCTTTGGGGGGACTGCTATTGAGCAGTTCTTC. Encoded protein: CASSFGGTAIEQFF.

Concerning this clone: Being one base from a much bigger clone, this may be a read error. The rearrangement uses TRBV7-6 and TRBJ1-1, with unresolved D. Trimming stripped 3 bases from V and 1 base from J, with 6 bases between. This CDR3 has 13 amino acids. Germline CDR1 SGHVS, CDR2 FNYEAQ. The CDR3 DNA is TGTGCCAGCAGCTTGTTGGAGAACACTGAAGCTTTCTTT. Its translation is CASSLLENTEAFF.

This clone was detected ten times or more. The chain links TRBV7-3 to TRBJ2-7; 8 bases align to TRBD1. V was pared by 2 bases and J by 5 bases, with 5 bases of the junction left unmatched. The CDR3 runs 14 residues. Looked up from germline, CDR1 is SGHTA and CDR2 is FQGTGA. This CDR3 reads CASSLGQGSNEQYF. The CDR3 bases are TGTGCCAGCAGCTTAGGACAGGGAAGCAACGAGCAGTACTTC. Supplemented by reference TRBV7-3 and TRBJ2-7, the full variable domain reads GAGVSQTPSNKVTEKGKYVELRCDPISGHTALYWYRQSLGQGPEFLIYFQGTGAADDSGLPNDRFFAVRPEGSVSTLKIQRTERGDSAVYLCASSLGQGSNEQYFGPGTRLTVT.

This chain connects TRBV2 to TRBJ1-4; D remains unclear. Germline values: CDR1 SNHLY, CDR2 FYNNEI. There are 13 residues in the CDR3. The germline V and J ends were trimmed by 3 bases and 7 bases, with 9 bases remaining between them. CDR3 nucleotides: TGTGCCAGCAGTGACAGGTTACTTGAAAAACTGTTTTTT. Amino acid sequence: CASSDRLLEKLFF. Variable domain in full (rest from reference TRBV2 and TRBJ1-4): EPEVTQTPSHQVTQMGQEVILRCVPISNHLYFYWYRQILGQKVEFLVSFYNNEISEKSEIFDDQFSVERPDGSNFTLKIRSTKLEDSAMYFCASSDRLLEKLFFGSGTQLSVL.

This chain uses TRBV6-5 with TRBJ2-7; D may be TRBD1 (5 bases). This CDR3 has 14 amino acids. Between the trimmed V and J ends, which lost 0 bases and 3 bases, there was a span of 9 bases. Germline V gene lookup returns CDR1 MNHEY and CDR2 SVGAGI. The CDR3 loop reads CASSYSRQHYEQYF. DNA of the CDR3: TGTGCCAGCAGTTACTCGAGACAGCACTACGAGCAGTACTTC.

This clone has just one count. The chain couples TRBV6-5 to TRBJ2-2, with 7 nucleotides matching TRBD1. The V and J ends lost 9 bases and 6 bases, in that order; junction bases with no gene match: 7. CDR3 length: 13 residues. Germline CDR1 MNHEY, CDR2 SVGAGI. CDR3 residues: CASTKGAAGELFF. The CDR3 DNA reads TGTGCCAGTACCAAGGGGGCAGCCGGGGAGCTGTTTTTT.

The rearrangement joins TRBV28 to TRBJ2-1; no clear D gene. Germline CDR1 and CDR2: MDHEN and SYDVKM. This CDR3 comprises 11 residues. Trimming took off 8 bases at V and 5 bases at J, with 7 bases between the two ends. Here the CDR3 DNA reads TGTGCCAGCGCCGTGCACAATGAGCAGTTCTTC. Its protein is CASAVHNEQFF.

The rearrangement joins TRBV5-1 to TRBJ1-1, with 7 bases matching TRBD1. This CDR3 has 17 residues. Looked up from germline, CDR1 is SGHRS and CDR2 is YFSETQ. Trimming cost V 3 bases and J 5 bases; bases outside gene matches: 16. The chain's CDR3 is CASSWTQTGSFGTEAFF. The CDR3, as DNA: TGCGCCAGCAGCTGGACTCAGACAGGGTCCTTTGGGACTGAAGCTTTCTTT.